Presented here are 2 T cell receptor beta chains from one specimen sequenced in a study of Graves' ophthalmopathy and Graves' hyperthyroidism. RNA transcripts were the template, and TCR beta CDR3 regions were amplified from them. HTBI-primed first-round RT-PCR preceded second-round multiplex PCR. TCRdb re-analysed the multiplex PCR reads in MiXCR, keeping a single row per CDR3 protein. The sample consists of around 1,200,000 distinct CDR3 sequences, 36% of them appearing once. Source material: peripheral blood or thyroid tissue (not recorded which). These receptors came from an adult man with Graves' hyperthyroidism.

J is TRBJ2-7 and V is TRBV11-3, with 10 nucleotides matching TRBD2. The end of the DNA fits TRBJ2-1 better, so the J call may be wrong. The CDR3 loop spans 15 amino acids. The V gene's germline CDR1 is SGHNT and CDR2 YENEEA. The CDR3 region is CASSSGLAAAREQFF. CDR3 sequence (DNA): TGTGCCAGCAGCTCTGGACTAGCGGCCGCTCGGGAGCAGTTCTTC.

The CDR3 region is CASSSPGQGEEQYF. The CDR3 coding sequence is TGTGCCAGCAGCAGCCCGGGGCAGGGGGAAGAGCAGTACTTC. The chain is built from TRBV12-3 or TRBV12-4 and TRBJ2-7; 7 nucleotides line up with TRBD1. After removal of 6 bases from V and 7 bases from J, the junction contained 12 bases not matched to a gene. There are 14 residues in the CDR3.